This TCR beta chain was observed in a study of CD8 T cells in ankylosing spondylitis. TCRdb passed the 5' RACE reads through MiXCR, listing each CDR3 protein once. The sample lists 400,000 to 450,000 distinct CDR3 sequences, 17% occurring once. CDR1 is SGHKS, CDR2 YYEKEE, per germline (reference sequence). The V end was cut by 4 bases, the J end by 8 bases, with 19 bases between. The CDR3 has 15 residues. Study results and caveats: It appeared that ankylosing spondylitis blood was characterized by a TCR beta motif of fewer than ten highly homologous variants.

Regarding this clonotype: What it binds is not known.

Material: blood, either unsorted or a sorted T cell fraction (not recorded which). This chain joins TRBV5-5 and TRBJ2-1, with a tentative D call TRBD1 (5 bases). This sequence originates from a male donor with ankylosing spondylitis. CDR3 residues: CASSLDPTGSYEQFF. DNA of the CDR3: TGTGCCAGCAGCCTCGACCCAACAGGTTCCTATGAGCAGTTCTTC.